This T cell receptor beta chain was identified in a study of human T cells and chemical hapten exposure (dated by TCRdb to about 2021). In terms of the full investigation: For sensitization, 2% DPC in acetone was applied to a 2 cm by 2 cm area of upper inner arm skin. The mostly female patient cohort included alopecia areata with under or over 50% scalp involvement, alopecia totalis and alopecia universalis. Weekly therapeutic DPC doses were additionally applied to the scalp of patients throughout the roughly 22-week study period. Patch testing on the upper back used Finn chambers containing 0.01% DPC, with scoring done after 6 days according to International Contact Dermatitis Research Group standards. Libraries were combined into a pool for sequencing, and differences in TCR yield between samples came mainly from small differences in library volumes within the pool. For TCR sequencing, blood came from 25 to 35 alopecia patients at anywhere from one to four time points (pre-sensitization, 2, 6 and 24 weeks). Blood was sampled from patients pre-sensitization (week 0) and at 2, 6 and about 24 weeks after DPC sensitization. Peripheral blood TCR repertoire changes were tracked in vivo in alopecia patients during primary and secondary sensitization to the hapten diphenylcyclopropenone (DPC).

General conclusions and limits of the study: DPC sensitization did not change the number of TCRs with a frequency above 1 in 1000, and there was no evidence of changes in global repertoire structure. Expanded TCRs formed significantly more large CDR3 similarity clusters than pre-sensitization or healthy control sets, consistent with antigen-driven responses. All patients had alopecia, a presumed autoimmune disease, so their immune response might differ from that of healthy individuals. Repeated subsampling changed both the strength of the expansion versus patch-test correlation and the threshold at which that correlation became significant. The number of PT1 expanded TCRs positively correlated with patch test score, significant at thresholds 8, 16 and 32 but not 4.

This clonotype showed up many times. Its specific antigen is unknown. The sample holds no much larger clone one base away, and base qualities are not on file. CDR1 and CDR2 were assigned from the germline V gene (reference sequence) as MNHEY and SMNVEV. Relative to germline, V is 4 bases shorter and J is 7 bases shorter, with 13 bases between their ends. From the cysteine up to the phenylalanine, the CDR3 has a length of 13 residues. This entry keeps only the CDR3 DNA: 39 bases, framed from base 1. The library came from RACE. Sequencing was performed on a NextSeq 500. Library preparation attached unique molecular identifiers to individual cDNA molecules for quantitative, reproducible TCR counting. From each blood RNA sample, both TCR alpha and TCR beta chains were sequenced. Per the authors' processing: Samples had a median of about 96,000 TCRs, with a range from roughly 20,000 to 690,600. The Decombinator software suite was used to annotate V, J and CDR3 in the TCR reads. To make PS versus PT1 abundance plots, every sample was subsampled to the same number of TCRs (28,000). Expanded TCRs were defined as absent before sensitization and observed at least eight times at the 2-week time point. TCRdb reprocessed the public reads (quality trimming at Q25 with fastp, clone calling with MiXCR) and kept in-frame beta chains. Every entry covers one CDR3 protein and lists the most common genes and DNA from its rows. These V and J calls rely on TCRdb rather than the paper's analysis. This sample comprises about 87,000 distinct CDR3 sequences, around 9.5% of them detected only once. 3.6% of the sample lies in the top ten.

In the paper's terms, the time point label means: pre-sensitization, week 0. Interpreted using the paper, the treatment or condition label stands for: therapeutic diphenylcyclopropenone sensitization with weekly scalp DPC. At each patch-test visit, blood was drawn before the patch test was applied. Patients were eligible if aged 18 to 70, diagnosed with alopecia and judged suitable for DPC therapy, and pregnant patients were excluded. Total RNA was extracted from unfractionated whole blood that had been collected in Tempus Blood RNA tubes. The rearrangement joined TRBV27 to TRBJ1-1; no D gene can be assigned with confidence. The TCR originated in a woman aged 40 to 50 with alopecia areata. Some clones in this sample may be carry-over from other donors' samples. The sequenced sample was whole blood, obtained in connection with sensitization to the hapten diphenylcyclopropenone (DPC). The CDR3 reads CASSSVDGSEAFF. The sequence in DNA is TGTGCCAGCAGTTCCGTGGACGGGAGTGAAGCTTTCTTT.